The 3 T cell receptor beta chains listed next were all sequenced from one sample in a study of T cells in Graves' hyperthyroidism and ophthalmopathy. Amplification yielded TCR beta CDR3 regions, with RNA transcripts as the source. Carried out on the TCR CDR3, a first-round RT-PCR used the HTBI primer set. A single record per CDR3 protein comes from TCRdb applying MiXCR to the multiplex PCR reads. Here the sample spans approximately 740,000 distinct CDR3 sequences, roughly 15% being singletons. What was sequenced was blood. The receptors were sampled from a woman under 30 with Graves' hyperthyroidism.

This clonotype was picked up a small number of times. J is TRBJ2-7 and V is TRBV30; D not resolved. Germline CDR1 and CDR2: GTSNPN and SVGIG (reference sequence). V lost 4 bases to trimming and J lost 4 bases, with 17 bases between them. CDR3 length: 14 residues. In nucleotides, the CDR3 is TGTGCCTGGATGGCGGACGGCTGGGATTACGAGCAGTACTTC. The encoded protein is CAWMADGWDYEQYF.

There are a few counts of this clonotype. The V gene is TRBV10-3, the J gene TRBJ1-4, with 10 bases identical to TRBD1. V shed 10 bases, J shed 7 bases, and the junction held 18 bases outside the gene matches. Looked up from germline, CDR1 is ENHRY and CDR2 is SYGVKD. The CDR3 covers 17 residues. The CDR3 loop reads CATSVSRRDRGCEKLFF. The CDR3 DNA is TGTGCCACCTCTGTCTCCCGCCGGGACAGGGGTTGTGAAAAACTGTTTTTT.

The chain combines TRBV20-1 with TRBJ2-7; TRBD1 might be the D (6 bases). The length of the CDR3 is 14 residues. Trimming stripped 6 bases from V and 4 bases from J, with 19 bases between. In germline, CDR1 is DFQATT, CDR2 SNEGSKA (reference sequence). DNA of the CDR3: TGCAGTGCCCTTATATTGATACAGGGATACGAGCAGTACTTC. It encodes CSALILIQGYEQYF.